Presented here are 17 T cell receptor beta chains from one specimen sequenced in a study of blood T cell repertoires in COVID-19. The data were produced by immunoSEQ multiplex PCR, yet TCRdb's version contains in-frame clones alone and is incomplete. The sample lists about 140,000 clones, about 82% occurring once. Sample: peripheral blood. These receptors came from a woman older than 75 with active or convalescent COVID-19.

The chain has TRBV1 and TRBJ1-2; TRBD1 is the table's D call and was not checked against the DNA. TRBV1 is assigned pseudogene status. This CDR3 comprises 14 residues. The DNA for the CDR3 is TGCACCAGCAGCCAAGGACAGGGTTTTTCTGGCTACACCTTC. It yields the protein CTSSQGQGFSGYTF.

This clone turned up a few times. In DNA form, the CDR3 reads TGTGCCAGCAGTTTAAGGGGCAGGGGCGATCAGCCCCAGCATTTT. Encoded protein: CASSLRGRGDQPQHF. The chain carries TRBV28 and TRBJ1-5; D perhaps matches TRBD1 (6 bases). V lost 2 bases and J 5 bases, leaving 13 bases between the germline ends. The CDR3 spans 15 residues. In germline, CDR1 is MDHEN, CDR2 SYDVKM.

The V and J genes are TRBV19 and TRBJ2-6; 8 bases are a match to TRBD1. The germline CDR1 and CDR2 sequences are LNHDA and SQIVND (reference sequence). The trim removed 4 bases at V and 0 bases at J, leaving 5 bases unmatched. The CDR3 covers 17 residues. The CDR3 DNA is TGTGCCAGTAGTAGACAGGGGAGTCGCTCTGGGGCCAACGTCCTGACTTTC. Translation: CASSRQGSRSGANVLTF.

This clone was recorded only once. The chain carries TRBV6-6 and TRBJ1-1; D is perhaps TRBD1 (6 bases). The V and J ends lost 4 bases and 7 bases respectively, with 10 bases between them. The CDR3 consists of 12 residues. The germline V gene has CDR1 MNHNY and CDR2 SVGAGI (reference sequence). CDR3 DNA sequence: TGTGCCAGCAGTTGGAGGACAGATGAAGCTTTCTTT. Translating gives CASSWRTDEAFF.

V is TRBV5-5 and J is TRBJ2-1; 10 nucleotides line up with TRBD2. Germline CDR1 is SGHKS and CDR2 is YYEKEE (reference sequence). This CDR3 has 14 residues. J gave up 8 bases and V 5 bases, and 7 bases lay outside the gene matches. CDR3 coding DNA: TGTGCCAGCAGAGGGAGCGGGGGGGCCGATGAGCAGTTCTTC. It translates to CASRGSGGADEQFF.

The V call is TRBV10-3, the J call TRBJ2-7; D perhaps matches TRBD1 (5 bases). The CDR3 totals 15 residues. Trimming pared 0 bases from V and 3 bases from J, leaving 12 bases between. Germline CDR1 is ENHRY and CDR2 is SYGVKD. The CDR3 protein is CAISESSREGYEQYF. The DNA for the CDR3 is TGTGCCATCAGTGAGTCGTCCAGGGAAGGCTACGAGCAGTACTTC.

This clone was counted between two and nine times. The chain joins TRBV19 to TRBJ1-1, with 8 positions matching TRBD1. CDR3 length: 15 residues. The trim removed 5 bases at V and 1 base at J, leaving 6 bases unmatched. Germline-derived CDR1 and CDR2 are LNHDA and SQIVND (reference sequence). CDR3 coding DNA: TGTGCCAGTAGTGCCAGACAGGGGACGAACACTGAAGCTTTCTTT. Its protein product is CASSARQGTNTEAFF.

The chain carries TRBV11-3 and TRBJ2-3; D possibly corresponds to TRBD2 (6 bases). Germline V gene sequence: CDR1 SGHNT, CDR2 YENEEA. Trimming pared 2 bases from V and 2 bases from J, leaving 8 bases between. CDR3 length equals 14 residues. The CDR3 region has the DNA TGTGCCAGCAGCTTACGCGGGATCACAGATACGCAGTATTTT. The encoded protein is CASSLRGITDTQYF.

The chain recombines TRBV9 with TRBJ1-2; D unresolved. The CDR3 sequence is 13 residues long. The V end lost 0 bases, the J end lost 6 bases, and 9 bases lay between the germline ends. Germline CDR1 reads SGDLS; CDR2 reads YYNGEE. CDR3 region: CASSVGQRNGYTF. The CDR3 nucleotides are TGTGCCAGCAGCGTAGGACAACGCAATGGCTACACCTTC.

This sequence joins TRBV19 and TRBJ2-7; TRBD2 is a possible D gene (7 bases). CDR3 length: 16 amino acids. Trimming took 6 bases from V and 0 from J, leaving 18 bases between them. CDR1 and CDR2 (germline): LNHDA, SQIVND (reference sequence). The CDR3 loop is CASSDPGGLSSYEQYF. The DNA of the CDR3 is TGTGCCAGTAGCGACCCCGGGGGGCTTAGCTCCTACGAGCAGTACTTC.

This clone has a single count. This chain connects TRBV30 to TRBJ1-5, with D uncertain. The germline V gene encodes CDR1 GTSNPN and CDR2 SVGIG (reference sequence). The V end was cut by 0 bases, the J end by 4 bases, with 16 bases between. The CDR3 covers 16 residues. This CDR3 reads CAWSVLMGAGNQPQHF. In DNA form, the CDR3 reads TGTGCCTGGAGTGTACTTATGGGAGCGGGGAATCAGCCCCAGCATTTT.

This chain joins TRBV18 and TRBJ2-5; D ambiguous. The CDR3 has 15 amino acids. Trimming pared 1 base from V and 1 base from J, leaving 10 bases between. Germline lookup yields CDR1 KGHSH and CDR2 LQKENI. CDR3 in DNA: TGTGCCAGCTCACCACGACATCACCTCCAAGAGACCCAGTACTTC. Residues: CASSPRHHLQETQYF.

V usage is TRBV25-1 and J usage is TRBJ1-4; D remains unclear. Trimming took 8 bases from V and 8 from J, leaving 18 bases between them. The CDR3 runs to 14 residues. Germline lookup yields CDR1 MGHDK and CDR2 SYGVNS. CDR3 DNA: TGTGCCAGCGAAGGTGGGCAAGGAGGGGAAAAACTGTTTTTT. It is translated as CASEGGQGGEKLFF. The full variable domain, in which reference TRBV25-1 and TRBJ1-4 provide the parts outside the CDR3, is EADIYQTPRYLVIGTGKKITLECSQTMGHDKMYWYQQDPGMELHLIHYSYGVNSTEKGDLSSESTVSRIRTEHFPLTLESARPSHTSQYLCASEGGQGGEKLFFGSGTQLSVL.

This clone was counted a few times. J is TRBJ1-5 and V is TRBV19; possible D gene TRBD1, 5 bases. The CDR3 length is 15 residues. Germline V CDR1 and CDR2: LNHDA, SQIVND (reference sequence). Trimming removed 10 bases at V and 1 base at J, with 17 bases between. The CDR3 DNA sequence: TGTGCCACCCGATTAAGTTCAGGGAGCAATCAGCCCCAGCATTTT. This sequence encodes CATRLSSGSNQPQHF.

The rearrangement uses TRBV30 and TRBJ2-2; D is uncertain. The germline V gene encodes CDR1 GTSNPN and CDR2 SVGIG (reference sequence). The V end was cut by 2 bases, the J end by 6 bases, with 10 bases between. The CDR3 covers 13 residues. CDR3 protein: CAWSNIAAGELFF. The CDR3 coding sequence is TGTGCCTGGAGTAACATAGCCGCCGGGGAGCTGTTTTTT.

This clone was recorded at least ten times. The chain couples TRBV5-1 to TRBJ2-6; 7 nucleotides line up with TRBD1. The V segment lost 4 bases and the J segment 0 bases; nucleotides outside the gene matches: 4. The CDR3 has 16 residues. Germline values: CDR1 SGHRS, CDR2 YFSETQ. The CDR3 region has the DNA TGCGCCAGCAGCGGGGACAGACGCTCTGGGGCCAACGTCCTGACTTTC. This encodes CASSGDRRSGANVLTF.

V and J are TRBV20-1 and TRBJ1-6, with D possibly matching TRBD1 (6 bases). V lost 3 bases and J lost 9, with 24 bases in between. This CDR3 spans 17 amino acids. Germline values: CDR1 DFQATT, CDR2 SNEGSKA (reference sequence). The CDR3 loop is CSASINGNRERVSPLHF. DNA for the CDR3: TGCAGTGCTAGTATTAATGGGAACAGGGAGCGAGTTTCACCCCTCCACTTT.